This T cell receptor (beta chain) was identified during a study of blood T cell repertoires in COVID-19. Study context: Collection of acute and convalescent COVID-19 samples took place in the United States, Italy and Spain. PBMCs, B-cell-depleted T cells, or T cells provided the cDNA or gDNA that made up the material.

Original data processing: Estimates of nucleated cell counts were drawn from the amplification of reference gene primers. The data were produced by immunoSEQ multiplex PCR, yet TCRdb's version contains in-frame clones alone and is incomplete. The DNA was the basis for D and trimming; V, J and clone size are from that table. This sample has around 220,000 clones, with 80% to 85% found just once. Germline V gene data show CDR1 as ENHRY and CDR2 as SYGVKD. V dropped 0 bases and J dropped 3; count of bases not matched to a gene: 3. The CDR3 loop spans 16 amino acids. The receptor's source is a man aged 25 to 40 with active or convalescent COVID-19. Sequenced: peripheral blood. J is TRBJ1-5 and V is TRBV10-3, with 9 bases that match TRBD1. CDR3 in amino acids: CAISESTGGNNQPQHF. The CDR3 DNA reads as TGTGCCATCAGTGAGTCGACAGGGGGAAACAATCAGCCCCAGCATTTT.